The T cell receptor (beta chain) described here comes from a study of cytomegalovirus exposure and HLA in healthy donors. The study, taken as a whole, reports: High specificity and sensitivity for cytomegalovirus status were reported for the classifier.

The study ran its PCR with 60 Vbeta and 13 Jbeta primers. Libraries were prepared by immunoSEQ multiplex PCR; TCRdb keeps only in-frame clonotypes and omits some of them. The table includes 200,000 to 250,000 clones, about 80% detected once. From germline, CDR1 is GTSNPN and CDR2 SVGIG (reference sequence). The CDR3 is 13 residues long. To note about this clone: The antigen is not known. Compared with germline, one end of the junction differs, possibly owing to a read error.

V gene TRBV30 combines with J gene TRBJ2-7, with D maybe TRBD2 (7 bases). Sequenced: PBMCs. This receptor was obtained from a woman aged 55-69 years in good health and CMV-seropositive. The DNA for the CDR3 is TGTGCCTGGAGGCCGGGGGGCTCCGACGAGCAGTACTTC. This encodes CAWRPGGSDEQYF. Variable domain in full (rest from reference TRBV30 and TRBJ2-7): SQTIHQWPATLVQPVGSPLSLECTVEGTSNPNLYWYRQAAGRGLQLLFYSVGIGQISSEVPQNLSASRPQDRQFILSSKKLLLSDSGFYLCAWRPGGSDEQYFGPGTRLTVT.